These 4 T cell receptor beta chains originate from one sample sequenced in a study of cytomegalovirus exposure and HLA in healthy donors. 13 Jbeta primers and 60 Vbeta primers were used for the PCR. Some clones are missing from TCRdb's copy, which holds only in-frame ones; the method was immunoSEQ multiplex PCR. The profile shows about 180,000 clones, around 76% of them singletons. Sequencing was performed on PBMCs. Receptors were obtained from a man aged 40-49 years in good health and CMV-seronegative.

The chain employs TRBV14 and TRBJ2-2; D remains ambiguous. Trimming stripped 4 bases from V and 4 bases from J, with 7 bases between. Germline V gene lookup returns CDR1 SGHDN and CDR2 FVKESK. The CDR3 has 13 residues. The CDR3 spells CASSPTGTGELFF. The CDR3 nucleotides are TGTGCCAGCAGCCCCACCGGCACCGGGGAGCTGTTTTTT. The variable domain in full, completed from reference TRBV14 and TRBJ2-2, reads EAGVTQFPSHSVIEKGQTVTLRCDPISGHDNLYWYRRVMGKEIKFLLHFVKESKQDESGMPNNRFLAERTGGTYSTLKVQPAELEDSGVYFCASSPTGTGELFFGEGSRLTVL.

The chain combines TRBV27 with TRBJ2-7, with 9 bases matching TRBD1. Trimming at V came to 6 bases and at J to 1 base, leaving 7 bases not matched to a gene. Germline lookup yields CDR1 MNHEY and CDR2 SMNVEV (reference sequence). The CDR3 loop spans 15 amino acids. The CDR3 protein is CASSTTGGISYEQYF. The CDR3 nucleotides are TGTGCCAGCAGCACGACAGGGGGAATATCCTACGAGCAGTACTTC.

This clone appeared once. V gene TRBV5-4 combines with J gene TRBJ2-5, with 10 bases matching TRBD1. With V trimmed by 0 bases and J by 1 base, 3 bases remained unmatched. The germline gives CDR1 SGHNT, CDR2 YYREEE (reference sequence). The CDR3 length is 16 residues. This CDR3 reads CASSLERTGGQETQYF. CDR3 coding DNA: TGTGCCAGCAGCTTGGAACGGACAGGGGGCCAAGAGACCCAGTACTTC.

This chain uses TRBV7-2 with TRBJ2-1; 7 bases fit TRBD2. Germline V gives CDR1 SGHTA, CDR2 FQGNSA. With 2 bases clipped from V and 2 bases from J, the junction kept 6 bases outside the gene matches. CDR3 length: 16 residues. The DNA for the CDR3 is TGTGCCAGCAGCTTATTTGGCCGGGGGGCCTACAATGAGCAGTTCTTC. Its protein product is CASSLFGRGAYNEQFF.